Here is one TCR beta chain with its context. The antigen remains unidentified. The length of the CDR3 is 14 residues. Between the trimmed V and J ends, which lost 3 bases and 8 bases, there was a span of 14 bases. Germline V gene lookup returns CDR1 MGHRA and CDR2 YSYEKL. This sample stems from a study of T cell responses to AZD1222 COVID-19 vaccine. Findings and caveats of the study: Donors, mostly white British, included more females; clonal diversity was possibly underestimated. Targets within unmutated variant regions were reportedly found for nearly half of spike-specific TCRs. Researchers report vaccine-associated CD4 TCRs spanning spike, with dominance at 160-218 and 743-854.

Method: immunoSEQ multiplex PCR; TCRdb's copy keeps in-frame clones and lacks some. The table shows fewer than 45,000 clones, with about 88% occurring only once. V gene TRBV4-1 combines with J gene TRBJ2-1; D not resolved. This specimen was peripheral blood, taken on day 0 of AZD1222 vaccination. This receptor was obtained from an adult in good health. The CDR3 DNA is TGCGCCAGCAGCCAGGCCCGAGGCAGTGATGAGCAGTTCTTC. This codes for CASSQARGSDEQFF.